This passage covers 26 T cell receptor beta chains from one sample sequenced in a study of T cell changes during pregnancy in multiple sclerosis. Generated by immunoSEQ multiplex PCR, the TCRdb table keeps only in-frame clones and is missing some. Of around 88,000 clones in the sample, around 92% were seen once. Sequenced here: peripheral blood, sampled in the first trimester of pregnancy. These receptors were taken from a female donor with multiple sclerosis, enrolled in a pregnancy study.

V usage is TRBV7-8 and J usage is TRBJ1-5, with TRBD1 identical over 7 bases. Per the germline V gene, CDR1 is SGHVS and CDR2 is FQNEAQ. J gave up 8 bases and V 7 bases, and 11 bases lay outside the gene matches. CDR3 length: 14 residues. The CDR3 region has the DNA TGTGCCAGCAACCGTGACAGGGTATTTGAGCCCCAGCATTTT. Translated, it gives CASNRDRVFEPQHF.

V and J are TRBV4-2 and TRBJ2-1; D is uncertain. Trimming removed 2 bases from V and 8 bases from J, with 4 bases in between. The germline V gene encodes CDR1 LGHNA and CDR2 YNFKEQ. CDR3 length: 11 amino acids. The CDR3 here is CASSQLDEQFF. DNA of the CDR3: TGTGCCAGCAGCCAACTAGATGAGCAGTTCTTC.

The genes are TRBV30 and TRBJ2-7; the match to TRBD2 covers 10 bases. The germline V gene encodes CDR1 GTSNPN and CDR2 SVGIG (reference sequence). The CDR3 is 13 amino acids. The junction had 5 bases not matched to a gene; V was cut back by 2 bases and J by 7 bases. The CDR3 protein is CAWSSLAGDEQYF. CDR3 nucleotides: TGTGCCTGGAGTTCCCTAGCGGGAGATGAGCAGTACTTC.

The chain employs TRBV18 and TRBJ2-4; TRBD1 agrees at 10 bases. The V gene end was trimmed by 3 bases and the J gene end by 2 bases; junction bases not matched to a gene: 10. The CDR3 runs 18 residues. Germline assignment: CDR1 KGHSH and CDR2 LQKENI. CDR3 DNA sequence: TGTGCCAGCTCACCTAGAACCAGGACAGGGGGGACCAAAAACATTCAGTACTTC. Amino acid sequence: CASSPRTRTGGTKNIQYF.

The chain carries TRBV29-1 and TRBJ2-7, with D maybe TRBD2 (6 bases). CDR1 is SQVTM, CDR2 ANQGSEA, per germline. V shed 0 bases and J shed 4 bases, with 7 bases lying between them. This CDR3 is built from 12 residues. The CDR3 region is CSVEESGYEQYF. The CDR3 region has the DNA TGCAGCGTTGAAGAGAGCGGGTACGAGCAGTACTTC.

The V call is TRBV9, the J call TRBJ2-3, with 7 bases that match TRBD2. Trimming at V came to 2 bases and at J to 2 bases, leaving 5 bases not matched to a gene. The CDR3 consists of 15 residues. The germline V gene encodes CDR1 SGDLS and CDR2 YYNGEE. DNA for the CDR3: TGTGCCAGCAGCGTTACTAGCGCCTTCACAGATACGCAGTATTTT. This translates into CASSVTSAFTDTQYF.

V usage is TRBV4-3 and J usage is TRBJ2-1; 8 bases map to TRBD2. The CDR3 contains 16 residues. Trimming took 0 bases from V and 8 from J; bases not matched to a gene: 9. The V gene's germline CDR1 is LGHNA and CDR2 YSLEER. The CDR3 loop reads CASSQDEAGVSHEQFF. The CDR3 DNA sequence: TGCGCCAGCAGCCAAGATGAAGCGGGAGTCTCCCATGAGCAGTTCTTC.

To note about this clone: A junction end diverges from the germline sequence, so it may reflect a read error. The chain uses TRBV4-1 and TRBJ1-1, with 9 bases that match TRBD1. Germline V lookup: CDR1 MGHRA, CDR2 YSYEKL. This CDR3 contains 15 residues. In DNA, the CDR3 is TGCGCCAGCAGCGAAGACAGGGGGACGGGCACTGAAGCTTTCTTT. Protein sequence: CASSEDRGTGTEAFF.

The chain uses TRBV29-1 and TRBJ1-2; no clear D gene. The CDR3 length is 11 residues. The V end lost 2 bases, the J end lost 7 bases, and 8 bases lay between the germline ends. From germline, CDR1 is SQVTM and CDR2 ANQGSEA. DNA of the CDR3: TGCAGCGTTGAATCGGTCGGTGGCTACACCTTC. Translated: CSVESVGGYTF.

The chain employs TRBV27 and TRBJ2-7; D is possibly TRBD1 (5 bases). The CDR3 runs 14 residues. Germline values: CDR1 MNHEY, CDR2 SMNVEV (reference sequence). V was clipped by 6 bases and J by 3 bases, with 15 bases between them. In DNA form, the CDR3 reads TGTGCCAGCAGGGTAATTTTCAGGGACTACGAGCAGTACTTC. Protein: CASRVIFRDYEQYF.

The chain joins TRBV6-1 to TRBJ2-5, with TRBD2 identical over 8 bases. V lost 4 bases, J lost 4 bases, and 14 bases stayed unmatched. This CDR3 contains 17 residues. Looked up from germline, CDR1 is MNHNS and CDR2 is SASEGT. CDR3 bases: TGTGCCAGCAGTGGGTTGCGGGAGGCCCTTGAGGGAGAGACCCAGTACTTC. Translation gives CASSGLREALEGETQYF.

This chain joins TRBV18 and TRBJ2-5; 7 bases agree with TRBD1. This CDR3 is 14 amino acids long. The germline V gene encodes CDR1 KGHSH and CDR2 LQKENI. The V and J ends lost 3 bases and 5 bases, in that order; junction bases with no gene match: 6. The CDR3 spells CASSPGQAGETQYF. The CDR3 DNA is TGTGCCAGCTCACCCGGACAGGCCGGGGAGACCCAGTACTTC. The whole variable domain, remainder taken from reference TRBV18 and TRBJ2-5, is NAGVMQNPRHLVRRRGQEARLRCSPMKGHSHVYWYRQLPEEGLKFMVYLQKENIIDESGMPKERFSAEFPKEGPSILRIQQVVRGDSAAYFCASSPGQAGETQYFGPGTRLLVL.

Written as DNA, the CDR3 is TGTGCCAGTAAGCCCCGGGACAGCAATAACTATGGCTACACCTTC. As protein: CASKPRDSNNYGYTF. J is TRBJ1-2 and V is TRBV19, with 7 bases aligning to TRBD1. V lost 7 bases, J lost 1 base, and 9 bases stayed unmatched. Germline V gene data show CDR1 as LNHDA and CDR2 as SQIVND (reference sequence). There are 15 residues in the CDR3.

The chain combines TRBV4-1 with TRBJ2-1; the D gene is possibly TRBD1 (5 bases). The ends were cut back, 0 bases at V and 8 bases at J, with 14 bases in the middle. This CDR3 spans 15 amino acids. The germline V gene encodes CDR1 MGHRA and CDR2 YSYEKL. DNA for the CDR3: TGCGCCAGCAGCCAAGATCGTGTCAGGGTCGATGAGCAGTTCTTC. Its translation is CASSQDRVRVDEQFF.

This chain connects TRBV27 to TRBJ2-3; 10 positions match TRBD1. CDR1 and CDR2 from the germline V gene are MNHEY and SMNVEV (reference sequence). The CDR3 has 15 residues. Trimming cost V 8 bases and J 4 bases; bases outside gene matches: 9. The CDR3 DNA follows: TGTGCCAGCTCCCCTCGGGACAGGGGCCCAGATACGCAGTATTTT. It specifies CASSPRDRGPDTQYF.

The CDR3, as DNA: TGTGCCAGCAATGACCCGTCCTACGAGCAGTACTTC. Translation: CASNDPSYEQYF. J is TRBJ2-7 and V is TRBV6-1; D is unclear. V was clipped by 7 bases and J by 1 base, with 8 bases between them. The germline V gene encodes CDR1 MNHNS and CDR2 SASEGT. The CDR3 extends over 12 amino acids.

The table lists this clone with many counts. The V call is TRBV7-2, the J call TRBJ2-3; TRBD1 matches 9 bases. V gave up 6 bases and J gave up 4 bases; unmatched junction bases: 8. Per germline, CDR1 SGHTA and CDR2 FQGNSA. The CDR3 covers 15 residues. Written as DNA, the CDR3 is TGTGCCAGCAGTTTTACAGGGGGCGTCGCAGATACGCAGTATTTT. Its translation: CASSFTGGVADTQYF.

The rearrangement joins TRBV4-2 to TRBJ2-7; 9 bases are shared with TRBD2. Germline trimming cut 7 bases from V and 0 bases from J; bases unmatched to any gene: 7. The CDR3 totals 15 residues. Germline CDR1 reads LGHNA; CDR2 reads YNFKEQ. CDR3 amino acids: CASKLGLAGSYEQYF. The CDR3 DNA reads TGTGCCAGCAAACTGGGACTAGCAGGCTCCTACGAGCAGTACTTC.

The CDR3 region is CASTKILQGTNYGYTF. CDR3 in DNA: TGTGCCAGCACCAAAATTCTACAGGGCACTAACTATGGCTACACCTTC. The V and J genes are TRBV2 and TRBJ1-2, with D possibly being TRBD1 (6 bases). This CDR3 spans 16 amino acids. Germline V gives CDR1 SNHLY, CDR2 FYNNEI. Trimming stripped 7 bases from V and 0 bases from J, with 18 bases between.

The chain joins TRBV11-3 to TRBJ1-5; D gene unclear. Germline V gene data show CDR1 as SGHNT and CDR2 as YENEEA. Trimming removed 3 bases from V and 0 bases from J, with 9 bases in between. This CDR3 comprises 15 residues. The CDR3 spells CASSFRLSSNQPQHF. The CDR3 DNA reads TGTGCCAGCAGCTTTAGATTGAGTAGCAATCAGCCCCAGCATTTT. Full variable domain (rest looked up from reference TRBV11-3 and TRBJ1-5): EAGVVQSPRYKIIEKKQPVAFWCNPISGHNTLYWYLQNLGQGPELLIRYENEEAVDDSQLPKDRFSAERLKGVDSTLKIQPAELGDSAVYLCASSFRLSSNQPQHFGDGTRLSIL.

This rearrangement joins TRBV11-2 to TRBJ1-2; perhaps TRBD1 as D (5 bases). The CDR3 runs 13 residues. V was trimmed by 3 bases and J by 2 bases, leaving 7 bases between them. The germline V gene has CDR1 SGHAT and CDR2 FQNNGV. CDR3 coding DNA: TGTGCCAGCAGCTTTGACAGAAACTATGGCTACACCTTC. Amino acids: CASSFDRNYGYTF.

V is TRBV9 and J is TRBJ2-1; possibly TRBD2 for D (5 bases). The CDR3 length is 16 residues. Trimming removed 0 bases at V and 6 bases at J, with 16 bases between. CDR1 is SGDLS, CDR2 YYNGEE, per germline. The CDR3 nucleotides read TGTGCCAGCAGCGTAGTGGCCCTCGGAGGCCTCAATGAGCAGTTCTTC. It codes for CASSVVALGGLNEQFF. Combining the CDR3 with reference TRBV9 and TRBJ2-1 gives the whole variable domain DSGVTQTPKHLITATGQRVTLRCSPRSGDLSVYWYQQSLDQGLQFLIQYYNGEERAKGNILERFSAQQFPDLHSELNLSSLELGDSALYFCASSVVALGGLNEQFFGPGTRLTVL.

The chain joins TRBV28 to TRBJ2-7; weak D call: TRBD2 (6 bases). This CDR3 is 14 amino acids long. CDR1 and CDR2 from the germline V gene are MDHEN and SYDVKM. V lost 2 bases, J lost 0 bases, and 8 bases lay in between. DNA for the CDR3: TGTGCCAGCAGTTTAGGGACTGCCTCCTACGAGCAGTACTTC. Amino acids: CASSLGTASYEQYF.

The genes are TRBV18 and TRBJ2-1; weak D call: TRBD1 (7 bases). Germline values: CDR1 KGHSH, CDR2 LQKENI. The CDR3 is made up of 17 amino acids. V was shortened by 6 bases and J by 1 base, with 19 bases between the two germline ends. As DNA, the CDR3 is TGTGCCAGCTCGCCGGGGCGGCAGGGGGGATCCTACAATGAGCAGTTCTTC. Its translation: CASSPGRQGGSYNEQFF.

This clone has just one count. The CDR3 DNA sequence: TGTGCCAGCATGTGGGCCGACAGGGTCCCCCAGAGCTCCTACGAGCAGTACTTC. This translates into CASMWADRVPQSSYEQYF. The chain has TRBV28 and TRBJ2-7; 7 bases fit TRBD1. Trimming took 7 bases from V and 0 from J; bases not matched to a gene: 18. The CDR3 is made up of 18 amino acids. Germline values: CDR1 MDHEN, CDR2 SYDVKM.

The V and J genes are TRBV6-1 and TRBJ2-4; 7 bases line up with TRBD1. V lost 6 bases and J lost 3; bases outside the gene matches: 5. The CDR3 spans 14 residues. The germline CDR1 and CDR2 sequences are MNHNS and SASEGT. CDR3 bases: TGTGCCAGCAGATCGACAGGGTTCAAAAACATTCAGTACTTC. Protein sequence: CASRSTGFKNIQYF.